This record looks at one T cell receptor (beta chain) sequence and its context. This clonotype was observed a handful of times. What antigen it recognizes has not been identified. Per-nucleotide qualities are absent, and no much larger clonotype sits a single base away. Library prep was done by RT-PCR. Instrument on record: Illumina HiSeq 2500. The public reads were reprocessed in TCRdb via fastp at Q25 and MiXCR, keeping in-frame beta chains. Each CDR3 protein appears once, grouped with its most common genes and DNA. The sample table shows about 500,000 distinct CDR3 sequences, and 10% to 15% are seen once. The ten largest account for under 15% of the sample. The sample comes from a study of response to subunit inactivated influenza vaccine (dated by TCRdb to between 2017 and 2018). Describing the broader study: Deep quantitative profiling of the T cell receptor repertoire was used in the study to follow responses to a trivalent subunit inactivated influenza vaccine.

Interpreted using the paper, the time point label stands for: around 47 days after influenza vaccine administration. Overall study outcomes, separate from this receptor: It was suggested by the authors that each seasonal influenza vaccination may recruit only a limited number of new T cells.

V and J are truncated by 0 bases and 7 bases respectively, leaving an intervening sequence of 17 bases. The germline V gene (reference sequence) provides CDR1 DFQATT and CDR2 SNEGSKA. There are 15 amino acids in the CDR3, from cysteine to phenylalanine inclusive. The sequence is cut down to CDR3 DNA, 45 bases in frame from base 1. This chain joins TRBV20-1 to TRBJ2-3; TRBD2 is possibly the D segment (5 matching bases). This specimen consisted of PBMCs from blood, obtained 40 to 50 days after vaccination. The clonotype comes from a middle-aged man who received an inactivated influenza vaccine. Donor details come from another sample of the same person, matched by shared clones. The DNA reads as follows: TGCAGTGCTAGAGATGGTAGGAGGTCCTTGAATACGCAGTATTTT. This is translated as CSARDGRRSLNTQYF.